The 10 T cell receptor beta chains below come from one sample, sequenced in a study of cytomegalovirus exposure and HLA in healthy donors. PCR primers comprised 60 Vbeta and 13 Jbeta primers. Clones were read by immunoSEQ multiplex PCR, and TCRdb kept only the in-frame ones, dropping some. The sample has some 90,000 clones, about two thirds seen once; the top ten hold approximately 2.7%. The sample consisted of PBMCs. These receptor sequences come from a man over 45 in good health and CMV-seronegative.

The chain recombines TRBV6-6 with TRBJ1-4; D unresolved. Trimming shortened V by 7 bases and J by 6 bases, and 6 bases separated the two germline ends. There are 11 residues in the CDR3. CDR1 and CDR2 from the germline V gene are MNHNY and SVGAGI (reference sequence). Written as DNA, the CDR3 is TGTGCCAGCACCCCGGATGAAAAACTGTTTTTT. Translation: CASTPDEKLFF.

The chain employs TRBV7-2 and TRBJ1-1, with D unresolved. The length of the CDR3 is 13 residues. CDR1 is SGHTA and CDR2 is FQGNSA in the germline V gene. With 5 bases removed from V and 1 base from J, the gap between germline ends came to 8 bases. CDR3 in amino acids: CASSQYKNTEAFF. The CDR3 bases are TGTGCCAGCAGCCAATACAAGAACACTGAAGCTTTCTTT.

The J gene is TRBJ2-2, the V gene TRBV7-3; 8 nucleotides agree with TRBD2. Germline CDR1 is SGHTA and CDR2 is FQGTGA. The CDR3 runs 15 residues. Trimming took 3 bases from V and 4 from J; bases not matched to a gene: 4. Here the CDR3 DNA reads TGTGCCAGCAGCTTGGGGCTAGCGGGCACCGGGGAGCTGTTTTTT. Its translation is CASSLGLAGTGELFF.

The chain carries TRBV9 and TRBJ2-3, with 9 bases lining up with TRBD2. CDR1 and CDR2 (germline): SGDLS, YYNGEE. With V trimmed by 1 base and J by 1 base, 16 bases remained unmatched. The CDR3 spans 20 residues. CDR3 loop: CASSVHSGGVGLLGTDTQYF. CDR3 nucleotides: TGTGCCAGCAGCGTACATAGCGGGGGAGTTGGCCTTTTGGGCACAGATACGCAGTATTTT. Full variable domain (remainder filled in from reference TRBV9 and TRBJ2-3): DSGVTQTPKHLITATGQRVTLRCSPRSGDLSVYWYQQSLDQGLQFLIQYYNGEERAKGNILERFSAQQFPDLHSELNLSSLELGDSALYFCASSVHSGGVGLLGTDTQYFGPGTRLTVL.

This clone was detected only a few times. The V call is TRBV27, the J call TRBJ1-1, with 12 bases that match TRBD1. The V segment lost 5 bases and the J segment 4 bases; nucleotides outside the gene matches: 8. The CDR3 loop spans 16 amino acids. Germline CDR1 is MNHEY and CDR2 is SMNVEV (reference sequence). Here the CDR3 reads CASSPGTGGAGTEAFF. The CDR3 coding sequence is TGTGCCAGCAGTCCCGGGACAGGGGGCGCGGGCACTGAAGCTTTCTTT.

This chain connects TRBV5-1 to TRBJ2-5; D gene ambiguous. The CDR3 sequence is 14 residues long. Germline V gene sequence: CDR1 SGHRS, CDR2 YFSETQ. Trimming shortened V by 0 bases and J by 6 bases, and 12 bases separated the two germline ends. As DNA, the CDR3 is TGCGCCAGCAGCTTGGGGAGTGAGCCGAAGACCCAGTACTTC. It is translated as CASSLGSEPKTQYF.

V usage is TRBV9 and J usage is TRBJ1-3; 8 bases map to TRBD1. V lost 7 bases, J lost 0 bases, and 3 bases stayed unmatched. Germline CDR1 and CDR2: SGDLS and YYNGEE. CDR3 length equals 14 residues. The CDR3 DNA follows: TGTGCCAGCGCAGGGGGCACCTCTGGAAACACCATATATTTT. This translates into CASAGGTSGNTIYF.

The genes are TRBV18 and TRBJ2-1; the match to TRBD2 covers 10 bases. Germline V lookup: CDR1 KGHSH, CDR2 LQKENI. J was trimmed by 8 bases and V by 0 bases; bases with no gene match: 7. The CDR3 contains 16 residues. CDR3 DNA sequence: TGTGCCAGCTCACCACCGGGTAGCGGGAGGACTGATGAGCAGTTCTTC. Translating gives CASSPPGSGRTDEQFF.

This clone showed up just a few times. The chain uses TRBV19 and TRBJ1-2; the match to TRBD1 covers 10 bases. The CDR3 spans 15 residues. Trimming at V came to 3 bases and at J to 7 bases, leaving 8 bases not matched to a gene. Germline CDR1 is LNHDA and CDR2 is SQIVND (reference sequence). In nucleotides, the CDR3 is TGTGCCAGTAGTATCCCCGGGACAGGGGCTAGTGGCTACACCTTC. Its translation is CASSIPGTGASGYTF.

The rearrangement joins TRBV27 to TRBJ2-3; D is uncertain. The V and J ends lost 5 bases and 5 bases respectively, with 17 bases between them. Germline-derived CDR1 and CDR2 are MNHEY and SMNVEV (reference sequence). The CDR3 has 15 residues. DNA for the CDR3: TGTGCCAGCAGTCCCCGAAACCGGGTTGGAGATACGCAGTATTTT. This codes for CASSPRNRVGDTQYF.